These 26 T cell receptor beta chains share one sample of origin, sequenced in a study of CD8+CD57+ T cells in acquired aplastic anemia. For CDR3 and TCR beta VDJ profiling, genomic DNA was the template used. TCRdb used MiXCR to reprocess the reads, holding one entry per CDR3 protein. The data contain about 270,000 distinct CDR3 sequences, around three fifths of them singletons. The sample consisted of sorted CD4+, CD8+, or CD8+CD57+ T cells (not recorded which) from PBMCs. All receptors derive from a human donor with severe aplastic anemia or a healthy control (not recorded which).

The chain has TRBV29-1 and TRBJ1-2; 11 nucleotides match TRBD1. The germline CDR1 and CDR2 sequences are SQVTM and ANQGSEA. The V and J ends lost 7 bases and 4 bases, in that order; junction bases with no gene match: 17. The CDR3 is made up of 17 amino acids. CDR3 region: CSATFGQGARVGYGYTF. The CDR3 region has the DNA TGCAGCGCAACCTTCGGACAGGGGGCACGTGTGGGCTATGGCTACACCTTC.

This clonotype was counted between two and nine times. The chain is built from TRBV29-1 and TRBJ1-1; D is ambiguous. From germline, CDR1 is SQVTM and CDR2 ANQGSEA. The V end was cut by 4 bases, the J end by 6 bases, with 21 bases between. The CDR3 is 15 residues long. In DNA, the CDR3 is TGCAGCGTTGTTTATCTTGGAGACCCGGTACCTGAAGCTTTCTTT. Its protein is CSVVYLGDPVPEAFF. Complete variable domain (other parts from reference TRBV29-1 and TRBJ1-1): SAVISQKPSRDICQRGTSLTIQCQVDSQVTMMFWYRQQPGQSLTLIATANQGSEATYESGFVIDKFPISRPNLTFSTLTVSNMSPEDSSIYLCSVVYLGDPVPEAFFGQGTRLTVV.

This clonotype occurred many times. DNA of the CDR3: TGCAGTGCTAGATCCCGATCCGGGACAGTAAATTCACCCCTCCACTTT. This translates into CSARSRSGTVNSPLHF. V usage is TRBV20-1 and J usage is TRBJ1-6; 7 nucleotides line up with TRBD1. The CDR3 has 16 residues. Germline V gene sequence: CDR1 DFQATT, CDR2 SNEGSKA (reference sequence). The V segment lost 2 bases and the J segment 7 bases; nucleotides outside the gene matches: 11.

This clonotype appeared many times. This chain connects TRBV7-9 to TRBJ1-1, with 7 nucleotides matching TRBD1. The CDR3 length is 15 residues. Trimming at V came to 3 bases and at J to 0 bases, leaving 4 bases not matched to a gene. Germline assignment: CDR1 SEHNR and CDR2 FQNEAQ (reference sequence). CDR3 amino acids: CASSLLGTVNTEAFF. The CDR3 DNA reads TGTGCCAGCAGCTTGCTTGGGACAGTGAACACTGAAGCTTTCTTT.

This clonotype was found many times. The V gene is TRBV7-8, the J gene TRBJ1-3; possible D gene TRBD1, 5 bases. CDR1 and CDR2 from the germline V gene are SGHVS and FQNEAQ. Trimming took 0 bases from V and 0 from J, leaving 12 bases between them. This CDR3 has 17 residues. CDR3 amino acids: CASSLAQGMSSGNTIYF. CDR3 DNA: TGTGCCAGCAGCTTAGCGCAGGGAATGAGCTCTGGAAACACCATATATTTT.

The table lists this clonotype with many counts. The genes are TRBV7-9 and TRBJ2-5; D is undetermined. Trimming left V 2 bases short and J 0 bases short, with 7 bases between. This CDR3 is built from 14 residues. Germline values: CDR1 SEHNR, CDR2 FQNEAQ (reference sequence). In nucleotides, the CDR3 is TGTGCCAGCAGCTTACAGGAGTACCAAGAGACCCAGTACTTC. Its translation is CASSLQEYQETQYF.

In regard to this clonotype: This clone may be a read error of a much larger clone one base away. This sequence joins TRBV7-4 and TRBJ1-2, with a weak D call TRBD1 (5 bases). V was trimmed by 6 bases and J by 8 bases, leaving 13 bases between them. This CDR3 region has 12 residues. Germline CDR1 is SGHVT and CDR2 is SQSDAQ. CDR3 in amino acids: CASSVQGSGYTF. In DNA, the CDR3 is TGTGCCAGCAGTGTCCAGGGTAGCGGCTACACCTTC. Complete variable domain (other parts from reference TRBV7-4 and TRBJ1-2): GAGVSQSPRYKVAKRGRDVALRCDSISGHVTLYWYRQTLGQGSEVLTYSQSDAQRDKSGRPSGRFSAERPERSVSTLKIQRTEQGDSAVYLCASSVQGSGYTFGSGTRLTVV.

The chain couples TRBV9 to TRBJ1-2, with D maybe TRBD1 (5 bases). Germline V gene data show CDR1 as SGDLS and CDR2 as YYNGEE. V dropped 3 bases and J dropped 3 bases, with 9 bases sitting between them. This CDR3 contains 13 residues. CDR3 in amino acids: CASSAGGDYGYTF. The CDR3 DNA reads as TGTGCCAGCAGCGCGGGGGGGGACTATGGCTACACCTTC.

The CDR3 sequence: CSAIGQDHSSYGYTF. For the CDR3, the DNA is TGCAGTGCTATAGGACAGGATCATTCCTCCTATGGCTACACCTTC. The chain uses TRBV20-1 and TRBJ1-2, with TRBD1 identical over 7 bases. Germline lookup yields CDR1 DFQATT and CDR2 SNEGSKA (reference sequence). The length of the CDR3 is 15 residues. With V trimmed by 4 bases and J by 4 bases, 12 bases remained unmatched.

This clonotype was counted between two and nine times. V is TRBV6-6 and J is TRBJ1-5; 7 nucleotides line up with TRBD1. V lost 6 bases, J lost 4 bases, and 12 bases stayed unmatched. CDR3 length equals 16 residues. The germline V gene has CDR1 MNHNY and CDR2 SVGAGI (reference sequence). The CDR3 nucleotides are TGTGCCAGCAGACCTCAGGGAACAGGGGCGAATCAGCCCCAGCATTTT. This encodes CASRPQGTGANQPQHF.

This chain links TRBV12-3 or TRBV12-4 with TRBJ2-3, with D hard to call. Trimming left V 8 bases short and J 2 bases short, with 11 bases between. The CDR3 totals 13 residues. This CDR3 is CASARWATDTQYF. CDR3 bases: TGTGCCAGCGCTCGGTGGGCCACAGATACGCAGTATTTT.

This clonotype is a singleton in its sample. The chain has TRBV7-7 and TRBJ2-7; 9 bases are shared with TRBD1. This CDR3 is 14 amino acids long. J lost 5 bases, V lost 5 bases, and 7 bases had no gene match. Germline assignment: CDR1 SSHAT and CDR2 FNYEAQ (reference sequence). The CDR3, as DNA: TGTGCCAGCAGCGTGGGACAGGGCTACCACGAGCAGTACTTC. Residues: CASSVGQGYHEQYF.

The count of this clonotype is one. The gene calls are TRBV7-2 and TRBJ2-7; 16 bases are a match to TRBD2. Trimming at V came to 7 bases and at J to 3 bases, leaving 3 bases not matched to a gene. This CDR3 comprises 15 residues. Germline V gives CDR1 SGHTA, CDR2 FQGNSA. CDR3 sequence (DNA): TGTGCCAGCAAAGGGACTAGCGGGGGGGTCTACGAGCAGTACTTC. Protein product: CASKGTSGGVYEQYF.

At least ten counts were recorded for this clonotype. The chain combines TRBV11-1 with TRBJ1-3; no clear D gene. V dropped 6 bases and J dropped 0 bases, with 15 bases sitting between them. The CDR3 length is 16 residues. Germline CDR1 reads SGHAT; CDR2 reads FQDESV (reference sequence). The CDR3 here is CASSRQQARSGNTIYF. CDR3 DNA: TGTGCCAGCAGTCGGCAGCAGGCCCGCTCTGGAAACACCATATATTTT.

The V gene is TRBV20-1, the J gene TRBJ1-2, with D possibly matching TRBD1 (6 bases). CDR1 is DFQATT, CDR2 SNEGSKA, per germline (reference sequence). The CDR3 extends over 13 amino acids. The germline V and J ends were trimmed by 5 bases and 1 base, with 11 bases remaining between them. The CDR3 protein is CSAGQQNNYGYTF. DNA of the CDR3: TGCAGTGCTGGACAGCAGAATAACTATGGCTACACCTTC.

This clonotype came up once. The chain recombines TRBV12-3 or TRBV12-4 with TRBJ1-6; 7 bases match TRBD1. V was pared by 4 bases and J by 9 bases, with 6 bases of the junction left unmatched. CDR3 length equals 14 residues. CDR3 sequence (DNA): TGTGCCAGCAGTTCGGGACAGAGGGGTTCACCCCTCCACTTT. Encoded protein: CASSSGQRGSPLHF.

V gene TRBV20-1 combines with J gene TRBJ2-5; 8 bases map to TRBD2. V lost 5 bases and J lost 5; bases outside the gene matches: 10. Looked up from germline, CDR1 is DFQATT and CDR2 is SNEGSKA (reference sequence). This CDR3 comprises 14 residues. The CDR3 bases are TGCAGTGCTTGGAGGCGGGGGGCTTCTGAGACCCAGTACTTC. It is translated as CSAWRRGASETQYF.

The DNA of the CDR3 is TGCAGTGCGCGGCGACAAGATTCTTATGGCTACACCTTC. Translating gives CSARRQDSYGYTF. The chain is built from TRBV20-1 and TRBJ1-2; D gene ambiguous. CDR1 is DFQATT, CDR2 SNEGSKA, per germline (reference sequence). The germline V and J ends were trimmed by 6 bases and 5 bases, with 16 bases remaining between them. This CDR3 is 13 amino acids long.

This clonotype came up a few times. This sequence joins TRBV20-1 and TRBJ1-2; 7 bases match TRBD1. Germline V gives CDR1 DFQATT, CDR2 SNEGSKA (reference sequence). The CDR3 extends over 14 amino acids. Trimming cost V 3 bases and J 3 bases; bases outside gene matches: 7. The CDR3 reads CSASRQGKDYGYTF. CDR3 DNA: TGCAGTGCTAGTAGACAGGGCAAGGACTATGGCTACACCTTC.

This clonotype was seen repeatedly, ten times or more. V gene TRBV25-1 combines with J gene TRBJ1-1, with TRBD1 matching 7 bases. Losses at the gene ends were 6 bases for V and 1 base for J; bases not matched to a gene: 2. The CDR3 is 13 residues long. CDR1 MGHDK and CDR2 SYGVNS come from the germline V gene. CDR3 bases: TGTGCCAGCAGACAGGGGACGAACACTGAAGCTTTCTTT. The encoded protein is CASRQGTNTEAFF. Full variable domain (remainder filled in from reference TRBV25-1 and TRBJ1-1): EADIYQTPRYLVIGTGKKITLECSQTMGHDKMYWYQQDPGMELHLIHYSYGVNSTEKGDLSSESTVSRIRTEHFPLTLESARPSHTSQYLCASRQGTNTEAFFGQGTRLTVV.

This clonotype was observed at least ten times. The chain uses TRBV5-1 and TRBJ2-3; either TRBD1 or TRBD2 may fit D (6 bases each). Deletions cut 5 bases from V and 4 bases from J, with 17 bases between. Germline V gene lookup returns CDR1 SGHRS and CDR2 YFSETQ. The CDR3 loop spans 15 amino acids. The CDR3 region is CASRGTSGGSDTQYF. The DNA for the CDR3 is TGCGCCAGCAGGGGAACATCCGGGGGCTCAGATACGCAGTATTTT.

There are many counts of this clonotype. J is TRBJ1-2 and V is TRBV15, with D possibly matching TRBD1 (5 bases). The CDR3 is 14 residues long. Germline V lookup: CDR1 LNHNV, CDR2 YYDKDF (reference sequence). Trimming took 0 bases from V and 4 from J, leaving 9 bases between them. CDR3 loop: CATSREGQGYGYTF. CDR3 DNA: TGTGCCACCAGCAGAGAAGGTCAGGGCTATGGCTACACCTTC.

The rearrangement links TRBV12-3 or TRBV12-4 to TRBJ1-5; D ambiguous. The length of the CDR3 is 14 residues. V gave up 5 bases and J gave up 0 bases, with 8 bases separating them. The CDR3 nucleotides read TGTGCCAGCAGTGTTAGGGCTAGCAATCAGCCCCAGCATTTT. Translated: CASSVRASNQPQHF.

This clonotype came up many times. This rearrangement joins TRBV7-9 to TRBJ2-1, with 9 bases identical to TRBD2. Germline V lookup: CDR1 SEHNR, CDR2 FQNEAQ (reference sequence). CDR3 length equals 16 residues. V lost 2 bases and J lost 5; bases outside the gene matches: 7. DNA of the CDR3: TGTGCCAGCAGCTTATCCTTAGCGGGGGCCCACAATGAGCAGTTCTTC. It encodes CASSLSLAGAHNEQFF.

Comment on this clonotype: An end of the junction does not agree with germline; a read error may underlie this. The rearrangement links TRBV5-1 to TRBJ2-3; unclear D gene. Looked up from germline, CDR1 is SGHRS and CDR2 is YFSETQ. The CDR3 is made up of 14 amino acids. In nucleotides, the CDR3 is TGTGCCAGCAGCTTGGTGGGTAGCACAGATACGCAGTATTTT. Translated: CASSLVGSTDTQYF.

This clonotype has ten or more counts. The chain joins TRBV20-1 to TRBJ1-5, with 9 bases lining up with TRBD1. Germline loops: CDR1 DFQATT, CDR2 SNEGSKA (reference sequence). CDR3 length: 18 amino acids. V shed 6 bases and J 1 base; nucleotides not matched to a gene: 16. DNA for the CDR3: TGCAGTGCGCATAGATCGGGACAGGGTGTCTTAAGCAATCAGCCCCAGCATTTT. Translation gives CSAHRSGQGVLSNQPQHF.